This TCR beta chain was sequenced during a study of cytomegalovirus exposure and HLA in healthy donors. Looking at the study overall: The 600 to 800 first-cohort repertoires shared a platform with the approximately 130 validation repertoires, as reported in a later analysis.

J was trimmed by 0 bases and V by 5 bases; bases with no gene match: 3. CDR1 MNHEY and CDR2 SMNVEV come from the germline V gene (reference sequence). The CDR3 is 14 amino acids. TCRdb's copy holds only in-frame clones and misses some; the assay was immunoSEQ multiplex PCR. The sample records roughly 200,000 clones, about 80% being singletons. The material sequenced was PBMCs. This receptor was taken from a young woman in good health and CMV-seropositive. The chain couples TRBV27 to TRBJ1-2, with TRBD1 matching 7 bases. The CDR3 region has the DNA TGTGCCAGCAGTCCCGACAGGGCTAACTATGGCTACACCTTC. It encodes CASSPDRANYGYTF.